This T cell receptor beta chain was retrieved from a study of post-analysis software for immune sequencing data. Broader study findings: F measure clustering grouped samples strongly by preparation batch.

cDNA libraries of TCR beta carried unique molecular identifiers. Via MiXCR, TCRdb re-called the PCR reads, giving one row per CDR3 protein. Seen here are about 820,000 distinct CDR3 sequences, about 53% observed once, and the top ten hold approximately 4.4%. This clonotype has more than one count but fewer than ten. Its specificity is not known. The sample comprised blood. This TCR was recovered from a girl aged 5-17 years with multiple sclerosis.

The CDR3 DNA reads as TGTGCCAGCAGGTCTCGAGGGGGGCAGTATTTT. This translates into CASRSRGGQYF. The chain uses TRBV11-2 and TRBJ2-3, with D perhaps matching TRBD1 (6 bases). V was trimmed by 6 bases and J by 11 bases, leaving 12 bases between them. The length of the CDR3 is 11 residues. Germline assignment: CDR1 SGHAT and CDR2 FQNNGV.